Below are 29 T cell receptor beta chains sequenced from a single sample in a study of shared clonotypes between healthy human individuals. Sequencing used immunoSEQ multiplex PCR; TCRdb keeps in-frame clones, though not all of them. The table shows some 1,100,000 clones, with 75% to 85% occurring only once. The specimen sequenced was memory CD4+ T cells from PBMCs. The subset: CD45RA-negative fraction. These receptors came from a young man in good health. Some clones in this sample may be carry-over from other donors' samples.

This clone was seen only a few times. The rearrangement links TRBV18 to TRBJ1-5; D call uncertain. The CDR3 is 15 residues long. Trimming removed 6 bases from V and 3 bases from J, with 15 bases in between. Germline V gene lookup returns CDR1 KGHSH and CDR2 LQKENI. CDR3 DNA: TGTGCCAGCTCCTCAGGAGGTCAGGTCAATCAGCCCCAGCATTTT. This sequence encodes CASSSGGQVNQPQHF.

The chain employs TRBV9 and TRBJ1-5; weak D call: TRBD1 (6 bases). Germline CDR1 is SGDLS and CDR2 is YYNGEE. This CDR3 is 16 amino acids long. The germline V and J ends were trimmed by 4 bases and 2 bases, with 16 bases remaining between them. The CDR3 sequence is CASSPGASGGNQPQHF. The CDR3 DNA reads TGTGCCAGCAGCCCAGGGGCGTCTGGGGGCAATCAGCCCCAGCATTTT.

This clone appeared once. The V call is TRBV10-3, the J call TRBJ2-3; TRBD1 agrees at 10 bases. The CDR3 contains 15 residues. The germline V gene has CDR1 ENHRY and CDR2 SYGVKD. Trimming took 4 bases from V and 10 from J; bases not matched to a gene: 11. The chain's CDR3 is CAISVKGQGLTPQYF. Written as DNA, the CDR3 is TGTGCCATCAGTGTGAAGGGACAGGGGCTTACCCCGCAGTATTTT.

This chain links TRBV9 with TRBJ2-3, with 7 bases lining up with TRBD1. CDR3 size: 16 residues. The germline CDR1 and CDR2 sequences are SGDLS and YYNGEE. The J segment lost 5 bases and the V segment lost 3 bases, leaving 12 bases of the junction unmatched. In DNA, the CDR3 is TGTGCCAGCAGCGGTAGTTCCATATGGACAGGAGATACGCAGTATTTT. It specifies CASSGSSIWTGDTQYF.

The V call is TRBV5-1, the J call TRBJ2-1; D could derive from TRBD1 or TRBD2 (5 bases each). The V and J ends lost 4 bases and 3 bases respectively, with 17 bases between them. CDR3 size: 16 residues. The germline V gene encodes CDR1 SGHRS and CDR2 YFSETQ. For the CDR3, the DNA is TGCGCCAGCAGCCGGACCGGGACGGGCAACTACAATGAGCAGTTCTTC. Amino acids: CASSRTGTGNYNEQFF. Based on the CDR3 plus reference TRBV5-1 and TRBJ2-1, the full variable domain is KAGVTQTPRYLIKTRGQQVTLSCSPISGHRSVSWYQQTPGQGLQFLFEYFSETQRNKGNFPGRFSGRQFSNSRSEMNVSTLELGDSALYLCASSRTGTGNYNEQFFGPGTRLTVL.

This rearrangement joins TRBV7-8 to TRBJ2-2; D unclear. This CDR3 has 14 amino acids. From germline, CDR1 is SGHVS and CDR2 FQNEAQ. Trimming removed 7 bases at V and 1 base at J, with 10 bases between. CDR3 region: CASTPEENTGELFF. The CDR3 nucleotides read TGTGCCAGCACCCCGGAAGAGAACACCGGGGAGCTGTTTTTT.

This chain uses TRBV19 with TRBJ2-7, with 11 positions matching TRBD1. The germline gives CDR1 LNHDA, CDR2 SQIVND (reference sequence). This CDR3 has 20 residues. The junction had 17 bases not matched to a gene; V was cut back by 3 bases and J by 1 base. CDR3 region: CASSISPILGQGVLSYEQYF. The CDR3 DNA reads TGTGCCAGTAGTATCTCGCCGATATTGGGACAGGGGGTCCTATCCTACGAGCAGTACTTC.

The genes are TRBV2 and TRBJ2-5, with TRBD2 matching over 9 bases. After removal of 6 bases from V and 1 base from J, the junction contained 0 bases not matched to a gene. The CDR3 has 13 amino acids. CDR1 is SNHLY, CDR2 FYNNEI, per germline. The CDR3 bases are TGTGCCAGCAGGGGACTAGCCCAAGAGACCCAGTACTTC. Amino acids: CASRGLAQETQYF.

This clone was seen only once. V and J are TRBV10-3 and TRBJ2-3; either TRBD1 or TRBD2 may supply D (5 bases each). The length of the CDR3 is 15 residues. V lost 2 bases, J lost 5 bases, and 14 bases lay in between. CDR1 is ENHRY and CDR2 is SYGVKD in the germline V gene. This chain's CDR3 is CAISEGPGAGDTQYF. CDR3 DNA sequence: TGTGCCATCAGTGAGGGGCCCGGGGCGGGAGATACGCAGTATTTT.

Here the CDR3 reads CASSTGGRGYGYTF. The CDR3 DNA follows: TGTGCCAGTAGTACAGGGGGCAGGGGATATGGCTACACCTTC. The chain carries TRBV19 and TRBJ1-2; 8 bases line up with TRBD1. This CDR3 contains 14 residues. V was pared by 4 bases and J by 5 bases, with 6 bases of the junction left unmatched. The germline CDR1 and CDR2 sequences are LNHDA and SQIVND (reference sequence).

The chain employs TRBV5-1 and TRBJ1-5, with D perhaps TRBD1 (6 bases). This CDR3 is 15 amino acids long. The germline V gene has CDR1 SGHRS and CDR2 YFSETQ. Trimming left V 4 bases short and J 4 bases short, with 15 bases between. The CDR3 protein is CASSPDGGPNQPQHF. In DNA form, the CDR3 reads TGCGCCAGCAGCCCGGACGGGGGGCCGAATCAGCCCCAGCATTTT.

This clone has just one count. The same CDR3 arises from other DNA sequences in this sample as well. V usage is TRBV5-6 and J usage is TRBJ2-5; possibly TRBD1 or TRBD2 for D (5 bases each). Germline V gives CDR1 SGHDT, CDR2 YYEEEE. Trimming cost V 2 bases and J 3 bases, with 8 bases left between them. This CDR3 region has 13 residues. The CDR3 sequence: CASSFGGEETQYF. CDR3 bases: TGTGCCAGCAGCTTTGGGGGAGAAGAGACCCAGTACTTC.

This chain links TRBV5-1 with TRBJ1-2, with a possible D match to TRBD1 (5 bases). Trimming pared 2 bases from V and 8 bases from J, leaving 13 bases between. This CDR3 region has 13 residues. Germline V gene sequence: CDR1 SGHRS, CDR2 YFSETQ. CDR3 coding DNA: TGCGCCAGCAGCTTCGGGGAAGGGGCAGGCTACACCTTC. The encoded protein is CASSFGEGAGYTF.

This rearrangement joins TRBV4-2 to TRBJ2-7; unclear D gene. This CDR3 comprises 15 residues. Trimming cost V 0 bases and J 3 bases, with 12 bases left between them. Germline CDR1 and CDR2: LGHNA and YNFKEQ. CDR3 region: CASSQEDGSHYEQYF. The DNA of the CDR3 is TGTGCCAGCAGCCAAGAGGATGGCTCCCACTACGAGCAGTACTTC.

This clone was detected only a few times. The chain is built from TRBV7-2 and TRBJ2-7; maybe TRBD2 (6 bases). The CDR3 contains 14 residues. Trimming cost V 5 bases and J 4 bases, with 15 bases left between them. Germline V gene data show CDR1 as SGHTA and CDR2 as FQGNSA. The CDR3 region is CASSTYGGLYEQYF. Here the CDR3 DNA reads TGTGCCAGCAGCACCTATGGAGGGTTGTACGAGCAGTACTTC.

V and J are TRBV19 and TRBJ1-2; 8 bases fit TRBD1. Looked up from germline, CDR1 is LNHDA and CDR2 is SQIVND (reference sequence). V trimming: 5 bases; J trimming: 6 bases; junction bases outside the gene matches: 8. The CDR3 is 14 residues long. CDR3 protein: CASSPGQGRHGYTF. The CDR3, as DNA: TGTGCCAGTAGTCCCGGACAGGGAAGGCATGGCTACACCTTC.

The genes are TRBV5-1 and TRBJ2-3; the match to TRBD2 covers 7 bases. The V segment lost 3 bases and the J segment 2 bases; nucleotides outside the gene matches: 9. The CDR3 spans 16 residues. The germline CDR1 and CDR2 sequences are SGHRS and YFSETQ. DNA of the CDR3: TGCGCCAGCAGCTCGTCTTACCGGGGGGACACAGATACGCAGTATTTT. Protein product: CASSSSYRGDTDTQYF.

This chain connects TRBV2 to TRBJ2-1, with 10 bases aligning to TRBD2. Per the germline V gene, CDR1 is SNHLY and CDR2 is FYNNEI. V shed 4 bases, J shed 3 bases, and the junction held 18 bases outside the gene matches. The CDR3 spans 20 residues. CDR3: CASSGDPGLAGVPRYNEQFF. The CDR3, as DNA: TGTGCCAGCAGTGGAGATCCCGGGCTAGCGGGAGTCCCTCGCTACAATGAGCAGTTCTTC.

V usage is TRBV9 and J usage is TRBJ1-4; 10 bases align to TRBD1. V lost 3 bases and J lost 2; bases outside the gene matches: 25. The CDR3 is 23 residues long. The V gene's germline CDR1 is SGDLS and CDR2 YYNGEE. The CDR3 protein is CASSAKLVPRTSGTGDTNEKLFF. CDR3 nucleotide sequence: TGTGCCAGCAGCGCTAAGTTAGTTCCCCGCACCTCCGGGACAGGGGACACTAATGAAAAACTGTTTTTT.

As concerns this clone: Other DNA sequences within the sample encode an identical CDR3. The J gene is TRBJ2-7, the V gene TRBV5-1; perhaps TRBD1 as D (5 bases). Germline CDR1 SGHRS, CDR2 YFSETQ. The CDR3 spans 14 residues. Trimming removed 0 bases at V and 1 base at J, with 8 bases between. The DNA for the CDR3 is TGCGCCAGCAGCTTGGCCTCAGGGTCCTACGAGCAGTACTTC. Its protein is CASSLASGSYEQYF. Full variable domain (missing parts from reference TRBV5-1 and TRBJ2-7): KAGVTQTPRYLIKTRGQQVTLSCSPISGHRSVSWYQQTPGQGLQFLFEYFSETQRNKGNFPGRFSGRQFSNSRSEMNVSTLELGDSALYLCASSLASGSYEQYFGPGTRLTVT.

The rearrangement links TRBV9 to TRBJ2-5; tentatively, D is TRBD1 or TRBD2 (5 bases each). The length of the CDR3 is 12 residues. CDR1 and CDR2 (germline): SGDLS, YYNGEE. The V gene lost 6 bases and the J gene lost 4 bases, with 10 bases spanning the gap. The CDR3 region has the DNA TGTGCCAGCAACCGAGGGGTAGAGACCCAGTACTTC. As protein: CASNRGVETQYF.

The chain employs TRBV20-1 and TRBJ1-1; D call uncertain. CDR1 and CDR2 from the germline V gene are DFQATT and SNEGSKA (reference sequence). Deletions cut 7 bases from V and 11 bases from J, with 17 bases between. There are 11 residues in the CDR3. CDR3 sequence (DNA): TGCAGTGTCCCGAACTTGGGTCCGGCTTTCTTT. This gives the protein CSVPNLGPAFF.

V and J are TRBV10-3 and TRBJ2-3, with D unclear. CDR3 length equals 14 residues. Germline V gene data show CDR1 as ENHRY and CDR2 as SYGVKD. Trimming removed 7 bases at V and 0 bases at J, with 11 bases between. CDR3 bases: TGTGCCATCACGGCGAGACCTAGCACAGATACGCAGTATTTT. It codes for CAITARPSTDTQYF.

The rearrangement joins TRBV7-9 to TRBJ1-3; D is uncertain. The CDR3 is 12 amino acids. Germline values: CDR1 SEHNR, CDR2 FQNEAQ (reference sequence). The V end was cut by 3 bases, the J end by 12 bases, with 12 bases between. The CDR3 bases are TGTGCCAGCAGCTTTAGCGGGGAGCTCATATATTTT. The encoded protein is CASSFSGELIYF. Full variable domain (remainder filled in from reference TRBV7-9 and TRBJ1-3): DTGVSQNPRHKITKRGQNVTFRCDPISEHNRLYWYRQTLGQGPEFLTYFQNEAQLEKSRLLSDRFSAERPKGSFSTLEIQRTEQGDSAMYLCASSFSGELIYFGEGSWLTVV.

CDR3 nucleotides: TGTGCCAGTAGTATTCCCCCGGGCGGGGGGGCGAGTCAGCCCCAGCATTTT. This encodes CASSIPPGGGASQPQHF. The chain recombines TRBV19 with TRBJ1-5, with D possibly TRBD1 on 6 matching bases. V lost 3 bases and J 6 bases, leaving 21 bases between the germline ends. Germline V gene data show CDR1 as LNHDA and CDR2 as SQIVND (reference sequence). The CDR3 has 17 residues.

The rearrangement uses TRBV5-1 and TRBJ2-2; 10 bases are shared with TRBD2. The V and J ends lost 4 bases and 4 bases, in that order; junction bases with no gene match: 4. Germline-derived CDR1 and CDR2 are SGHRS and YFSETQ. The CDR3 loop spans 15 amino acids. The CDR3 is CASSPGTSATGELFF. CDR3 in DNA: TGCGCCAGCAGCCCGGGGACTAGCGCCACCGGGGAGCTGTTTTTT.

This CDR3 reads CASSLWSPTEAFF. In nucleotides, the CDR3 is TGTGCCAGCAGTTTATGGTCCCCCACTGAAGCTTTCTTT. The chain employs TRBV28 and TRBJ1-1; no firm D call. CDR3 size: 13 residues. The V and J ends lost 0 bases and 4 bases respectively, with 6 bases between them. CDR1 and CDR2 (germline): MDHEN, SYDVKM.

Only one count was recorded for this clone. The chain recombines TRBV20-1 with TRBJ1-1; D is possibly TRBD1 (5 bases). Germline V CDR1 and CDR2: DFQATT, SNEGSKA (reference sequence). The CDR3 runs to 11 residues. The CDR3 DNA reads as TGCATTCTAGGGACGAGGACTGAAGCTTTCTTT. It specifies CILGTRTEAFF.

Only a few counts were recorded for this clone. The rearrangement joins TRBV5-1 to TRBJ2-1, with D uncertain. Deletions cut 1 base from V and 4 bases from J, with 12 bases between. This CDR3 is 15 amino acids long. Germline V CDR1 and CDR2: SGHRS, YFSETQ. The DNA for the CDR3 is TGCGCCAGCAGCTTGACGCCGAACGGGTACAATGAGCAGTTCTTC. Its translation is CASSLTPNGYNEQFF.